The clone carrying this T cell receptor (beta chain) turned up a few times. Its specificity is not known. The ends were cut back, 0 bases at V and 0 bases at J, with 9 bases in the middle. Germline V gene lookup returns CDR1 SGDLS and CDR2 YYNGEE. This CDR3 spans 15 amino acids. The repertoire was sequenced with immunoSEQ multiplex PCR; TCRdb's copy has only in-frame clones and lacks some. The sample gives tens of thousands of clones, approximately 80% of which show up once; 2.5% to 4% is in the top ten. The data were taken from a study of PD-1 blockade in mismatch repair-deficient tumors. Study outcomes and limitations: After pembrolizumab, tumor-resident clones rose rapidly, then generally contracted before radiologic responses.

This rearrangement joins TRBV9 to TRBJ1-1; maybe TRBD1 (5 bases). This clonotype was obtained from an adult with mismatch repair-deficient cancer. The sample consisted of peripheral blood, taken 4 weeks after starting pembrolizumab. CDR3 in amino acids: CASSVGGGVNTEAFF. DNA for the CDR3: TGTGCCAGCAGCGTAGGCGGGGGAGTGAACACTGAAGCTTTCTTT.